The rows below give T cell receptor beta chains drawn from one sample of a study of cytomegalovirus exposure and HLA in healthy donors. Some clones are missing from TCRdb's copy, which holds only in-frame ones; the method was immunoSEQ multiplex PCR. Of 250,000 to 300,000 clones listed, about 90% are singletons. The sample taken for sequencing was PBMCs. Every receptor here comes from a woman in her late teens or twenties in good health and CMV-seronegative. Each CDR3 is given with its conserved first and last residue. Each record gives: D gene, J gene, V gene, clone size, CDR3 length, CDR3 protein, CDR3 DNA. D genes are given only for firm matches. Clone size is stated in some rows and not others, as once, few, many or a class when expanded.

D: TRBD2; J: TRBJ2-3; V: TRBV5-1; size: -; length: 15; CDR3: CASRTSGESTDTQYF; DNA: TGCGCCAGCAGGACTAGCGGGGAAAGCACAGATACGCAGTATTTT
D: -; J: TRBJ2-7; V: TRBV9; size: -; length: 14; CDR3: CASSAPGFPHEQYF; DNA: TGTGCCAGCAGCGCTCCAGGGTTCCCCCACGAGCAGTACTTC
D: -; J: TRBJ1-3; V: TRBV5-5; size: -; length: 12; CDR3: CASSLLSNTIYF; DNA: TGTGCCAGCAGCTTGTTATCCAACACCATATATTTT
D: TRBD1; J: TRBJ1-3; V: TRBV29-1; size: -; length: 14; CDR3: CSVDDRASGNTIYF; DNA: TGCAGCGTAGACGACAGGGCCTCTGGAAACACCATATATTTT
D: -; J: TRBJ1-2; V: TRBV28; size: -; length: 15; CDR3: CASKTSGEGAAGYTF; DNA: TGTGCCAGCAAGACGTCTGGGGAAGGGGCGGCTGGCTACACCTTC
D: -; J: TRBJ1-1; V: TRBV7-9; size: few; length: 13; CDR3: CASSLASDSEAFF; DNA: TGTGCCAGCAGCTTAGCGTCGGACAGTGAAGCTTTCTTT
D: -; J: TRBJ2-5; V: TRBV7-9; size: -; length: 15; CDR3: CASSAGQPTKKTQYF; DNA: TGTGCCAGCAGCGCGGGACAGCCTACCAAGAAGACCCAGTACTTC
D: TRBD1; J: TRBJ1-2; V: TRBV4-1; size: once; length: 15; CDR3: CASSHFLQGIYGYTF; DNA: TGCGCCAGCAGCCACTTCTTACAGGGGATATATGGCTACACCTTC
D: TRBD1; J: TRBJ2-2; V: TRBV5-4; size: -; length: 16; CDR3: CASSLEGQANTGELFF; DNA: TGTGCCAGCAGCTTGGAGGGACAGGCGAACACCGGGGAGCTGTTTTTT
D: -; J: TRBJ1-4; V: TRBV9; size: -; length: 14; CDR3: CASSAGQQGEKLFF; DNA: TGTGCCAGCAGCGCGGGACAACAGGGAGAAAAACTGTTTTTT
D: -; J: TRBJ2-6; V: TRBV25-1; size: -; length: 16; CDR3: CATTDLDNSGANVLTF; DNA: TGTGCCACTACGGACCTGGACAACTCTGGGGCCAACGTCCTGACTTTC
D: -; J: TRBJ1-1; V: TRBV10-3; size: -; length: 13; CDR3: CASCQGPNTEAFF; DNA: TGTGCCTCGTGCCAGGGCCCGAACACTGAAGCTTTCTTT
D: TRBD1; J: TRBJ1-6; V: TRBV9; size: -; length: 15; CDR3: CARVPGDSNNSPLHF; DNA: TGTGCCAGAGTTCCGGGGGACAGTAATAATTCACCCCTCCACTTT
D: TRBD1; J: TRBJ2-7; V: TRBV4-1; size: -; length: 16; CDR3: CASSQDTRTGGFEQYF; DNA: TGCGCCAGCAGCCAAGACACCCGGACAGGGGGCTTCGAGCAGTACTTC
D: -; J: TRBJ2-3; V: TRBV27; size: -; length: 13; CDR3: CASSSPRTDTQYF; DNA: TGTGCCAGCAGTTCTCCCCGCACAGATACGCAGTATTTT
D: TRBD2; J: TRBJ2-7; V: TRBV23-1; size: -; length: 22; CDR3: CASRPGQEIWTSGGPPTYEQYF; DNA: TGCGCCAGCAGGCCGGGACAGGAGATTTGGACTAGCGGGGGCCCCCCTACCTACGAGCAGTACTTC
D: -; J: TRBJ1-6; V: TRBV2; size: few; length: 14; CDR3: CASSDRRDDSPLHF; DNA: TGTGCCAGCAGCGACAGAAGGGATGATTCACCCCTCCACTTT
D: TRBD1; J: TRBJ1-5; V: TRBV10-3; size: -; length: 18; CDR3: CAISESPLATGENQPQHF; DNA: TGTGCCATCAGTGAGTCGCCGCTGGCGACAGGGGAAAATCAGCCCCAGCATTTT
D: -; J: TRBJ1-3; V: TRBV2; size: once; length: 13; CDR3: CANLRASGNTIYF; DNA: TGTGCCAACCTGAGGGCATCCGGAAACACCATATATTTT
D: -; J: TRBJ2-3; V: TRBV9; size: -; length: 14; CDR3: CASSVVVDTDTQYF; DNA: TGTGCCAGCAGCGTTGTGGTAGATACAGATACGCAGTATTTT
D: -; J: TRBJ1-1; V: TRBV5-1; size: -; length: 15; CDR3: CASSLRSPSDTEAFF; DNA: TGCGCCAGCAGCTTGAGAAGTCCCTCGGACACTGAAGCTTTCTTT
D: TRBD2; J: TRBJ2-1; V: TRBV7-6; size: -; length: 16; CDR3: CASTPLWTSGGNEQFF; DNA: TGTGCCAGCACCCCCCTGTGGACTAGCGGGGGGAATGAGCAGTTCTTC
D: -; J: TRBJ2-7; V: TRBV5-5; size: -; length: 16; CDR3: CASSLEFPGSSYEQYF; DNA: TGTGCCAGCAGTTTGGAATTTCCAGGGTCCTCCTACGAGCAGTACTTC
D: -; J: TRBJ2-7; V: TRBV5-6; size: -; length: 15; CDR3: CASSLRVSYSYEQYF; DNA: TGTGCCAGCAGCTTGCGGGTCAGCTACTCCTACGAGCAGTACTTC
D: TRBD2; J: TRBJ2-1; V: TRBV28; size: -; length: 15; CDR3: CASFPAAGGGHEQFF; DNA: TGTGCCAGTTTCCCCGCAGCGGGGGGAGGACATGAGCAGTTCTTC
D: -; J: TRBJ2-2; V: TRBV10-2; size: -; length: 14; CDR3: CASSEGGNTGELFF; DNA: TGCGCCAGCAGTGAAGGAGGGAACACCGGGGAGCTGTTTTTT
D: -; J: TRBJ1-2; V: TRBV4-1; size: once; length: 15; CDR3: CASSPQGTTNYGYTF; DNA: TGCGCCAGCAGCCCCCAGGGAACTACTAACTATGGCTACACCTTC
D: -; J: TRBJ2-2; V: TRBV11-3; size: -; length: 13; CDR3: CASSLGTSGELFF; DNA: TGTGCCAGCAGCTTAGGGACAAGCGGGGAGCTGTTTTTT
D: -; J: TRBJ1-6; V: TRBV5-3; size: once; length: 12; CDR3: CARALYNSPLHF; DNA: TGTGCCAGAGCGCTCTATAATTCACCCCTCCACTTT
D: -; J: TRBJ1-1; V: TRBV6-6; size: -; length: 12; CDR3: CASSYGQSEAFF; DNA: TGTGCCAGCAGTTACGGGCAAAGTGAAGCTTTCTTT
D: -; J: TRBJ1-6; V: TRBV27; size: -; length: 16; CDR3: CASSLSRLSYNSPLHF; DNA: TGTGCCAGCAGTTTATCTCGACTCTCCTATAATTCACCCCTCCACTTT
D: -; J: TRBJ1-6; V: TRBV11-2; size: -; length: 13; CDR3: CASRGLVESPLHF; DNA: TGTGCCAGCAGGGGGCTCGTTGAGTCACCCCTCCACTTT
D: -; J: TRBJ1-5; V: TRBV4-3; size: few; length: 15; CDR3: CASSQGGQGNQPQHF; DNA: TGCGCCAGCAGCCAGGGGGGGCAGGGCAATCAGCCCCAGCATTTT
D: -; J: TRBJ2-3; V: TRBV15; size: -; length: 16; CDR3: CATSREVAESTDTQYF; DNA: TGTGCCACCAGCAGAGAAGTAGCGGAGAGCACAGATACGCAGTATTTT
D: TRBD1; J: TRBJ1-4; V: TRBV25-1; size: -; length: 15; CDR3: CASSEKNRGAEKLFF; DNA: TGTGCCAGCAGCGAAAAAAACAGGGGGGCGGAAAAACTGTTTTTT
D: TRBD2; J: TRBJ2-1; V: TRBV4-3; size: -; length: 17; CDR3: CASSQEGTSGEYNEQFF; DNA: TGCGCCAGCAGCCAAGAGGGGACTAGCGGGGAATACAATGAGCAGTTCTTC
D: -; J: TRBJ2-5; V: TRBV10-1; size: -; length: 15; CDR3: CASSELSDFQETQYF; DNA: TGCGCCAGCAGTGAGTTGAGTGACTTCCAAGAGACCCAGTACTTC
D: TRBD1; J: TRBJ1-5; V: TRBV2; size: -; length: 16; CDR3: CASSDLEDRFDQPQHF; DNA: TGTGCCAGCAGTGACTTAGAGGACAGGTTCGATCAGCCCCAGCATTTT
D: -; J: TRBJ2-7; V: TRBV7-2; size: -; length: 14; CDR3: CASSLVPGSYEQYF; DNA: TGTGCCAGCAGCTTAGTCCCGGGGAGCTACGAGCAGTACTTC
D: TRBD1; J: TRBJ2-5; V: TRBV27; size: -; length: 14; CDR3: CASSARQGAETQYF; DNA: TGTGCCAGCAGTGCCAGACAGGGGGCAGAGACCCAGTACTTC
D: -; J: TRBJ1-2; V: TRBV27; size: -; length: 13; CDR3: CASWGEGLYGYTF; DNA: TGTGCCAGCTGGGGGGAGGGCCTTTATGGCTACACCTTC
D: TRBD2; J: TRBJ2-3; V: TRBV2; size: -; length: 15; CDR3: CASSEERGGLDTQYF; DNA: TGTGCCAGCAGTGAAGAGCGGGGGGGCCTGGATACGCAGTATTTT
D: -; J: TRBJ1-2; V: TRBV20-1; size: -; length: 11; CDR3: CSAGAFYGYTF; DNA: TGCAGTGCTGGGGCCTTTTATGGCTACACCTTC
D: TRBD1; J: TRBJ2-1; V: TRBV14; size: -; length: 16; CDR3: CASSQGRQGPNNEQFF; DNA: TGTGCCAGCAGCCAAGGGAGACAGGGCCCCAACAATGAGCAGTTCTTC
D: -; J: TRBJ1-5; V: TRBV27; size: -; length: 14; CDR3: CASSLGQNNQPQHF; DNA: TGTGCCAGCAGTTTAGGACAGAACAATCAGCCCCAGCATTTT